This TCR beta chain was found in a study of OX40 agonist ivuxolimab in advanced cancers. The overall study: Patients were treated with ivuxolimab, an agonistic anti-OX40 (CD134) antibody. Study-level results: Dose levels from 0.1 to 3.0 mg/kg saw CD4+ and CD8+ blood T cells expand clonally by week 6. Those patients achieving a partial response at 0.1-3.0 mg/kg showed among the lowest clonal expansion.

This CDR3 is built from 14 residues. V lost 6 bases, J lost 1 base, and 3 bases stayed unmatched. Germline assignment: CDR1 MNHEY and CDR2 SVGAGI. Notes on this clone: No antigen is known for it.

Repertoires were generated with immunoSEQ multiplex PCR, while TCRdb's copy carries only in-frame clones and drops some. Among tens of thousands of clones listed, approximately 90% were seen once. The J gene is TRBJ1-1, the V gene TRBV6-5; 9 bases line up with TRBD1. Material: CD4+ or CD8+ T cells sorted from blood, obtained in a trial of the OX40 agonist ivuxolimab. This TCR was recovered from an adult with an advanced solid tumor such as melanoma, head and neck, liver or kidney cancer. CDR3 DNA sequence: TGTGCCAGCAGACGGACAGGGGCGAACACTGAAGCTTTCTTT. Its translation: CASRRTGANTEAFF.